This T cell receptor beta chain was found in a study of cytomegalovirus exposure and HLA in healthy donors. With 60 Vbeta and 13 Jbeta primers, the PCR was carried out. TCRdb keeps only in-frame clones here, not all; method: immunoSEQ multiplex PCR. The sample has 150,000 to 200,000 clones; over 75% are singletons. The CDR3 length is 19 residues. The germline gives CDR1 MGHRA, CDR2 YSYEKL. With 1 base removed from V and 3 bases from J, the gap between germline ends came to 25 bases. The study, taken as a whole, reports: Cytomegalovirus association was assigned to approximately 180 TCR beta chains.

Remarks on this clone: Its antigen is not known.

This sequence was found in a man in his forties in good health and CMV-seropositive. The source material was PBMCs. V usage is TRBV4-1 and J usage is TRBJ2-7, with D possibly TRBD1 on 5 matching bases. CDR3 sequence: CASSQVTASQQRYLYEQYF. DNA for the CDR3: TGCGCCAGCAGCCAAGTGACAGCTTCACAACAGCGTTACCTCTACGAGCAGTACTTC.